This T cell receptor beta chain was captured by sequencing in a study of regulatory T cells in long-lasting Graves disease. In building TCR beta libraries, iRepertoire HTBI primers were used together with Arm-PCR of CDR3 regions. Each CDR3 protein is one row after TCRdb ran MiXCR on the multiplex PCR reads. The sample contains approximately 300,000 distinct CDR3 sequences, about 20% of which appear only once. Study-wide points: Among persistent patients, a larger number of public clonotypes were shared (roughly 2,900) than among newly diagnosed patients (about 970).

Stated time point: newly diagnosed GD, antithyroid drugs for less than 3 months. RNA extracted from PBMCs served as the sequencing template. All patients originated from an endocrinology department located in Xi'an, China. This clonotype was observed many times. Its target is unknown. This clonotype originated in a female donor with Graves disease. The input for sequencing was peripheral blood mononuclear cells (PBMCs), taken at new diagnosis, from a patient treated with antithyroid drugs.

The CDR3 bases are TGTGCCAGCAGTCCCCCTCGGCCACCTGCGGCTGGGGCCAACGTCCTGACTTTC. It codes for CASSPPRPPAAGANVLTF. The J gene is TRBJ2-6, the V gene TRBV28; D is unclear. The germline V gene has CDR1 MDHEN and CDR2 SYDVKM. The CDR3 has 18 residues. V gave up 5 bases and J gave up 2 bases, with 19 bases separating them.